The rows below give T cell receptor beta chains drawn from one sample of a study of blood T cells in healthy people across ages. TCRdb re-analysed the 5' RACE reads in MiXCR, keeping a single row per CDR3 protein. The table includes 1,500,000 or so distinct CDR3 sequences, almost 60% detected once. Sequencing was performed on blood. The receptors were gathered from a man between 18 and 35 years old in good health. Both conserved end residues are part of each CDR3. The D gene is left open where the match is weak. Clone size appears in some rows only: once, few, many, or a class for an expanded clone.

j_call v_call clone_size d_call cdr3_nt cdr3_aa
TRBJ2-1 TRBV4-2 few TRBD1 TGTGCCAGCAGCCAAGAACAGGGGAATGAGCAGTTCTTC CASSQEQGNEQFF
TRBJ2-2 TRBV5-5 . TRBD1 TGTGCCAGCAGCTTACCCCAGGGGGTGAACACCGGGGAGCTGTTTTTT CASSLPQGVNTGELFF
TRBJ2-5 TRBV4-1 few . TGCGCCAGCAGCCTCGCTCCGGGACAAGGAGAGACCCAGTACTTC CASSLAPGQGETQYF
TRBJ1-1 TRBV29-1 once TRBD1 TGCAGCTACCAGGGGGGGGGCGCAGGTGTGAACACTGAAGCTTTCTTT CSYQGGGAGVNTEAFF
TRBJ2-5 TRBV7-2 . . TGTGCCAGCAGCTTAGTCTGGGTAGAGGAGCAGTACTTC CASSLVWVEEQYF
TRBJ2-7 TRBV5-5 . . TGTGCCAGCAGCTTGGTGCTAGCCTTCGAGCAGTACTTC CASSLVLAFEQYF
TRBJ2-1 TRBV7-2 . . TGTGCCAGCAGATCCGCAGGGATGTACAATGAGCAGTTCTTC CASRSAGMYNEQFF
TRBJ2-5 TRBV25-1 few . TGTGCCAGCAGTGAATATAGGAGCTCTTCTCAGTACTTC CASSEYRSSSQYF
TRBJ2-7 TRBV29-1 once . TGCAGCGTTGGTGTGACAGGAAGGGGCGAGCAGTACTTC CSVGVTGRGEQYF
TRBJ2-2 TRBV12-3/TRBV12-4 . . TGTGCCAGCAGTTCCCTCAACACCGGGGAGCTGTTTTTT CASSSLNTGELFF
TRBJ2-5 TRBV20-1 many . TGCAGCGCCTCGGTGGGGCAAGAGACCCAGTACTTC CSASVGQETQYF
TRBJ1-4 TRBV7-2 . . TGTGCCAGCAGCTTAGGAAGGGGTGTTGATGAAAAACTGTTTTTT CASSLGRGVDEKLFF
TRBJ1-2 TRBV7-6 . . TGTGCCAGCAGCCAAGTAGGGGAGTCTAACTATGGCTACACCTTC CASSQVGESNYGYTF
TRBJ2-2 TRBV5-4 . . TGTGCCAGCAGCTTGGTCCCGAAGCTAAACACCGGGGAGCTGTTTTTT CASSLVPKLNTGELFF
TRBJ2-7 TRBV20-1 . TRBD2 TGCAGTGCTAAGGGACTAGCGGGATCCGGGCAGTACTTC CSAKGLAGSGQYF
TRBJ2-1 TRBV6-2/TRBV6-3 few . TGTGCCAGCAGTTACACAACCAGCGGGTACTCCTACAATGAGCAGTTCTTC CASSYTTSGYSYNEQFF
TRBJ2-5 TRBV20-1 . . TGCAGTGCTAGACAACAAGGGCTCACCATGTGGGGCCAGTACTTC CSARQQGLTMWGQYF
TRBJ2-3 TRBV4-1 few . TGCGCCAGCAGCCTGATTGGGGAAGATACGCAGTATTTT CASSLIGEDTQYF
TRBJ2-3 TRBV29-1 few . TGCAGCGTTGACGGTAGCACAGATACGCAGTATTTT CSVDGSTDTQYF
TRBJ1-2 TRBV4-1 . TRBD1 TGCGCCAGCAGCAGAACGACAGGGGAAGATGGCTACACCTTC CASSRTTGEDGYTF
TRBJ1-1 TRBV4-1 . . TGCGCCAGCAGCCAAGAGAGTGAGGGCTATCTAATGAACACTGAAGCTTTCTTT CASSQESEGYLMNTEAFF
TRBJ1-1 TRBV7-2 many . TGTGCCAGCAGCTTAGTATGGGGAGGCCCGAACACTGAAGCTTTCTTT CASSLVWGGPNTEAFF
TRBJ1-4 TRBV6-5 . . TGTGCCGGCAGTTATACGCAAGGGAGTGAAAAACTGTTTTTT CAGSYTQGSEKLFF
TRBJ2-1 TRBV12-3/TRBV12-4 . TRBD1 TGTGCCAGCAGTGCGGGACAGGGGGTCCGGAATGAGCAGTTCTTC CASSAGQGVRNEQFF
TRBJ2-5 TRBV7-2 . . TGTGCCAGCAGCTTTTGGGGTGTAGAGACCCAGTACTTC CASSFWGVETQYF
TRBJ1-5 TRBV12-3/TRBV12-4 few . TGTGCCAGCAGTTTAGAGGGGAAGGGCAATCAGCCCCAGCATTTT CASSLEGKGNQPQHF
TRBJ2-3 TRBV20-1 . . TGCAGTGCTGTAGACAGGCCCTCATCCCTCCTTTTCACAGATACGCAGTATTTT CSAVDRPSSLLFTDTQYF
TRBJ2-3 TRBV6-5 . . TGTGCCAGCAGTTACTCGGGAACTCGCACAGATACGCAGTATTTT CASSYSGTRTDTQYF
TRBJ2-5 TRBV9 few . TGTGCCAGCAGCGGATCAGGGGGGGGTGAGCAGTACTTC CASSGSGGGEQYF
TRBJ2-5 TRBV20-1 few . TGCAGTGCCAGGGGGTCACTAGCCCAAGAGACCCAGTACTTC CSARGSLAQETQYF
TRBJ1-2 TRBV6-2/TRBV6-3 once TRBD1 TGTGCCAGCAGTTACAACAGGGGAGGCTACACCTTC CASSYNRGGYTF
TRBJ1-4 TRBV7-2 . TRBD1 TGTGCCAGCAGCTCACCGGGACAGGAGCAAAAACTGTTTTTT CASSSPGQEQKLFF
TRBJ1-2 TRBV18 . . TGTGCCAGCCGCGGGCAGGAGGACTATGGCTACACCTTC CASRGQEDYGYTF
TRBJ2-3 TRBV7-2 few . TGTGCCAGCAGCTTAAACCAGATCACAGATACGCAGTATTTT CASSLNQITDTQYF
TRBJ1-5 TRBV4-3 few . TGCGCCAGCAGCCAATTGGTTGGTCAGCCCCAGCATTTT CASSQLVGQPQHF
TRBJ2-5 TRBV28 few . TGTGCCAGCAGTTCCCCCCCGTCAGCGGAGTACCAAGAGACCCAGTACTTC CASSSPPSAEYQETQYF
TRBJ1-2 TRBV25-1 few . TGTGCCAGCAGTGAAACAGGGATAGTGGACTATGGCTACACCTTC CASSETGIVDYGYTF
TRBJ1-5 TRBV10-1 . . TGCGCCAGCAGTGAGTCGTGGGTAAGCGGGCGGCCCCAGCATTTT CASSESWVSGRPQHF
TRBJ2-1 TRBV27 . TRBD2 TGTGCCAGCAGTCGACTAGGTACTAGCGGGAGTGGGAATGAGCAGTTCTTC CASSRLGTSGSGNEQFF
TRBJ2-3 TRBV2 . . TGTGCCAGCAGTGAAGGTAGAGTAGGCACAGATACGCAGTATTTT CASSEGRVGTDTQYF
TRBJ1-2 TRBV27 . TRBD1 TGTGCCAGCAGGCCGACAGGGTTGATCTATGGCTACACCTTC CASRPTGLIYGYTF
TRBJ2-4 TRBV3-1 . . TGTGCCAGCAGCCAAGGCACAGGGTCCTACGGGCAGTACTTC CASSQGTGSYGQYF
TRBJ2-7 TRBV27 . TRBD1 TGTGCCAGCAGACCCCTGAAGATCCGGGACAGGGGGGGCGAGCAGTACTTC CASRPLKIRDRGGEQYF
TRBJ1-4 TRBV6-5 . . TGTGCCAGCAGTTACTCCCGGATAAGAGGGGAAAAACTGTTTTTT CASSYSRIRGEKLFF
TRBJ2-7 TRBV15 . TRBD2 TGTGCCACCAGCGGAGGACTAGCGACCGACTACGAGCAGTACTTC CATSGGLATDYEQYF
TRBJ1-1 TRBV7-9 . . TGTGCCAGCAGCCCCCAGGACAGCGAAGCTTTCTTT CASSPQDSEAFF
TRBJ2-7 TRBV7-9 . . TGTGCCAGCAGCCAAGGACAGCCTATACCCTACGAGCAGTACTTC CASSQGQPIPYEQYF
TRBJ2-5 TRBV7-9 few . TGTGCCAGCAGCCCGGGGAGCCAGTACTTC CASSPGSQYF
TRBJ2-5 TRBV20-1 . . TGCAGTGCTAGAGGTTCTTGGGGGACCGCTAGGACCCAGTACTTC CSARGSWGTARTQYF
TRBJ2-1 TRBV12-3/TRBV12-4 . . TGTGCCAGCAGCTCCCTCAGCGCGGAGAACTACAATGAGCAGTTCTTC CASSSLSAENYNEQFF
TRBJ2-3 TRBV19 once . TGTGCCAGTAGTATGGTGGGGCCAGATACGCAGTATTTT CASSMVGPDTQYF
TRBJ2-3 TRBV20-1 once TRBD2 TGCAGTGCTAGGGGTTATAGCGGGGGCACAGATACGCAGTATTTT CSARGYSGGTDTQYF
TRBJ2-7 TRBV9 . . TGTGCCAGCAGCGCGACTAGCAGGAGGGGGTCCTACGAGCAGTACTTC CASSATSRRGSYEQYF
TRBJ2-1 TRBV6-6 once . TGTGCCAGCAGTTACTCGTCCCCAATCTACAACAATGAGCAGTTCTTC CASSYSSPIYNNEQFF
TRBJ2-7 TRBV29-1 . . TGCAGCGTGGAGGTCAGGGGCGCCTACGAGCAGTACTTC CSVEVRGAYEQYF
TRBJ2-7 TRBV11-2 . . TGTGCCAGCAGCTTTAGCACAGGTCCCTCCGAGCAGTACTTC CASSFSTGPSEQYF
TRBJ2-3 TRBV7-8 . . TGTGCCAGCAGCCCAGAGGGACGGCAAGGCACAGATACGCAGTATTTT CASSPEGRQGTDTQYF
TRBJ2-7 TRBV19 . TRBD1 TGTGCCAGTTCGGGGACAGGGTTTTTCGAGCAGTACTTC CASSGTGFFEQYF